A single sample is the source of the 23 T cell receptor beta chains below, sequenced in a study of cytomegalovirus exposure and HLA in healthy donors. The study ran its PCR with 60 Vbeta and 13 Jbeta primers. Assay used: immunoSEQ multiplex PCR; TCRdb lists only in-frame clones, some missing. The sample shows about 130,000 clones, approximately 62% of them seen only once. Sequencing was done on a sample of PBMCs. Every receptor here comes from a human donor in good health.

This chain joins TRBV6-1 and TRBJ2-3, with 8 bases identical to TRBD2. Germline CDR1 MNHNS, CDR2 SASEGT. This CDR3 has 15 amino acids. With 10 bases clipped from V and 1 base from J, the junction kept 10 bases outside the gene matches. The CDR3 protein is CATALGAGGTDTQYF. DNA of the CDR3: TGTGCCACCGCTTTAGGAGCGGGAGGCACAGATACGCAGTATTTT.

CDR3 loop: CASSLPGGHEQYF. The CDR3 region has the DNA TGCGCCAGCAGCTTGCCAGGGGGCCATGAGCAGTACTTC. The chain combines TRBV5-1 with TRBJ2-7; TRBD1 aligns across 8 bases. Trimming removed 1 base from V and 7 bases from J; junction bases left unmatched: 4. The CDR3 totals 13 residues. Per germline, CDR1 SGHRS and CDR2 YFSETQ.

In its sample, this clone was seen once. The chain couples TRBV2 to TRBJ1-5; the match to TRBD1 covers 9 bases. From germline, CDR1 is SNHLY and CDR2 FYNNEI. V lost 6 bases and J lost 9; bases outside the gene matches: 9. There are 14 residues in the CDR3. CDR3 protein: CASRRDRATGPQHF. The CDR3 nucleotides read TGTGCCAGCAGGCGGGACAGGGCTACAGGGCCCCAGCATTTT. Based on the CDR3 plus reference TRBV2 and TRBJ1-5, the full variable domain is EPEVTQTPSHQVTQMGQEVILRCVPISNHLYFYWYRQILGQKVEFLVSFYNNEISEKSEIFDDQFSVERPDGSNFTLKIRSTKLEDSAMYFCASRRDRATGPQHFGDGTRLSIL.

The chain employs TRBV9 and TRBJ2-7, with TRBD2 identical over 10 bases. This CDR3 has 14 residues. Germline CDR1 reads SGDLS; CDR2 reads YYNGEE. Germline trimming cut 2 bases from V and 3 bases from J; bases unmatched to any gene: 2. CDR3 sequence reads: CASSVGTSDYEQYF. CDR3 bases: TGTGCCAGCAGCGTTGGGACTAGCGACTACGAGCAGTACTTC.

The CDR3 nucleotides are TGTGCCAGCAGTAGACAGGGGACGAACACTGAAGCTTTCTTT. It codes for CASSRQGTNTEAFF. This chain joins TRBV2 and TRBJ1-1; the match to TRBD1 covers 8 bases. The V and J ends lost 5 bases and 1 base, in that order; junction bases with no gene match: 3. CDR1 SNHLY and CDR2 FYNNEI come from the germline V gene. The CDR3 covers 14 residues.

The chain joins TRBV5-1 to TRBJ2-1, with 8 bases that match TRBD2. The ends lost 0 bases at V and 7 bases at J; junction bases unmatched: 6. Germline V gene sequence: CDR1 SGHRS, CDR2 YFSETQ. This CDR3 has 15 amino acids. The CDR3 nucleotides read TGCGCCAGCAGCTTGGAAGCGGGAGTGTGGAATGAGCAGTTCTTC. This translates into CASSLEAGVWNEQFF.

V and J are TRBV11-2 and TRBJ2-7, with TRBD2 matching 13 bases. The CDR3 has 16 residues. Trimming removed 1 base from V and 4 bases from J; junction bases left unmatched: 4. Germline V gene data show CDR1 as SGHAT and CDR2 as FQNNGV. CDR3 protein: CASSLVGLAGPYEQYF. In nucleotides, the CDR3 is TGTGCCAGCAGCTTAGTGGGACTAGCGGGACCTTACGAGCAGTACTTC. The variable domain in full, completed from reference TRBV11-2 and TRBJ2-7, reads EAGVAQSPRYKIIEKRQSVAFWCNPISGHATLYWYQQILGQGPKLLIQFQNNGVVDDSQLPKDRFSAERLKGVDSTLKIQPAKLEDSAVYLCASSLVGLAGPYEQYFGPGTRLTVT.

The chain joins TRBV7-9 to TRBJ1-5; 8 bases fit TRBD1. The CDR3 spans 16 residues. The germline CDR1 and CDR2 sequences are SEHNR and FQNEAQ (reference sequence). Losses at the gene ends were 6 bases for V and 1 base for J; bases not matched to a gene: 8. As DNA, the CDR3 is TGTGCCAGCAGTCCTGGACAGGGTGTGAGCAATCAGCCCCAGCATTTT. This sequence encodes CASSPGQGVSNQPQHF.

The chain joins TRBV18 to TRBJ1-1; D may be TRBD1 (5 bases). The germline gives CDR1 KGHSH, CDR2 LQKENI. This CDR3 contains 15 residues. The V gene lost 6 bases and the J gene lost 3 bases, with 17 bases spanning the gap. In nucleotides, the CDR3 is TGTGCCAGCTCGAAGGCCGGGGGATGGGACACTGAAGCTTTCTTT. As protein: CASSKAGGWDTEAFF.

CDR3 nucleotide sequence: TGTGCCAGCAGCTTAACCCTTAACAGGGCAGTAGATACGCAGTATTTT. As protein: CASSLTLNRAVDTQYF. The rearrangement uses TRBV7-3 and TRBJ2-3; D might be TRBD1 (6 bases). Germline V gene sequence: CDR1 SGHTA, CDR2 FQGTGA. Trimming removed 0 bases from V and 5 bases from J, with 15 bases in between. This CDR3 is 16 amino acids long.

V is TRBV7-9 and J is TRBJ1-4; D is perhaps TRBD1 (6 bases). CDR1 SEHNR and CDR2 FQNEAQ come from the germline V gene (reference sequence). CDR3 length: 14 residues. Trimming cost V 1 base and J 8 bases, with 11 bases left between them. CDR3 sequence: CASSLVQGSEKLFF. The CDR3 DNA is TGTGCCAGCAGCTTAGTCCAGGGGAGCGAAAAACTGTTTTTT.

This clone was detected only a few times. V and J are TRBV10-2 and TRBJ1-2; 8 bases are a match to TRBD1. J gave up 4 bases and V 7 bases, and 11 bases lay outside the gene matches. CDR3 length: 15 residues. CDR1 is WSHSY, CDR2 SAAADI, per germline. The CDR3 coding sequence is TGCGCCAGCAAATTCTCAGGGGGCGAAGGCTATGGCTACACCTTC. Translated: CASKFSGGEGYGYTF.

The rearrangement uses TRBV28 and TRBJ2-7; 9 nucleotides line up with TRBD1. The junction had 14 bases not matched to a gene; V was cut back by 6 bases and J by 5 bases. Germline loops: CDR1 MDHEN, CDR2 SYDVKM. This CDR3 region has 16 residues. The CDR3 region is CASSNTPGQGIHEQYF. In DNA, the CDR3 is TGTGCCAGCAGCAACACCCCGGGACAGGGTATCCACGAGCAGTACTTC.

Only a few counts were recorded for this clone. This chain joins TRBV7-9 and TRBJ2-5; 11 bases align to TRBD1. The DNA end is more similar to TRBJ2-7, so the J call may be wrong. Germline V gene sequence: CDR1 SEHNR, CDR2 FQNEAQ (reference sequence). The CDR3 covers 13 residues. In DNA, the CDR3 is TGTGCCAGCAGCCGGGACAGGGGGTACGAGCAGTACTTC. It specifies CASSRDRGYEQYF.

This clone was counted only a few times. The gene calls are TRBV7-6 and TRBJ2-2; D gene unclear. Trimming shortened V by 2 bases and J by 5 bases, and 12 bases separated the two germline ends. The germline V gene encodes CDR1 SGHVS and CDR2 FNYEAQ. The CDR3 extends over 15 amino acids. The CDR3 loop reads CASSLSSPQTGELFF. Here the CDR3 DNA reads TGTGCCAGCAGCTTATCCTCCCCACAGACCGGGGAGCTGTTTTTT.

This chain joins TRBV19 and TRBJ1-2, with 9 bases identical to TRBD1. Germline values: CDR1 LNHDA, CDR2 SQIVND (reference sequence). The CDR3 is 13 residues long. Unmatched junction bases numbered 4, after V lost 3 bases and J lost 8 bases. This CDR3 is CASSIDRGVGYTF. For the CDR3, the DNA is TGTGCCAGTAGTATTGACAGGGGGGTCGGCTACACCTTC.

The J gene is TRBJ2-7, the V gene TRBV6-1, with TRBD2 matching 7 bases. Germline V gives CDR1 MNHNS, CDR2 SASEGT. Unmatched junction bases numbered 5, after V lost 6 bases and J lost 0 bases. This CDR3 has 14 amino acids. The CDR3 here is CASREGGNSYEQYF. CDR3 sequence (DNA): TGTGCCAGCAGGGAGGGAGGGAACTCCTACGAGCAGTACTTC.

The gene calls are TRBV19 and TRBJ2-6, with a tentative D call TRBD1 (5 bases). The CDR3 has 16 residues. In germline, CDR1 is LNHDA, CDR2 SQIVND (reference sequence). V was shortened by 3 bases and J by 2 bases, with 11 bases between the two germline ends. The CDR3 loop is CASSMSQGPGANVLTF. The DNA for the CDR3 is TGTGCCAGTAGTATGTCCCAGGGCCCTGGGGCCAACGTCCTGACTTTC.

J is TRBJ2-7 and V is TRBV28; a weak D match, TRBD2 (6 bases). The CDR3 has 17 residues. Germline-derived CDR1 and CDR2 are MDHEN and SYDVKM. Trimming removed 10 bases from V and 3 bases from J, with 28 bases in between. The CDR3 DNA sequence: TGTGCCACCACCGAGGGTCTCGGAGGGAGACGATTCTACGAGCAGTACTTC. The encoded protein is CATTEGLGGRRFYEQYF.

The rearrangement uses TRBV7-3 and TRBJ2-5, with 7 bases matching TRBD1. The germline V gene encodes CDR1 SGHTA and CDR2 FQGTGA. The CDR3 contains 17 residues. The V gene end was trimmed by 5 bases and the J gene end by 3 bases; junction bases not matched to a gene: 15. The CDR3, as DNA: TGTGCCAGCAGCACCTTCCCCGATTCAACAGGGGAAGAGACCCAGTACTTC. Its protein is CASSTFPDSTGEETQYF.

The chain is built from TRBV19 and TRBJ2-7; D not resolved. CDR1 is LNHDA and CDR2 is SQIVND in the germline V gene (reference sequence). The CDR3 runs 11 residues. Trimming pared 7 bases from V and 5 bases from J, leaving 9 bases between. The CDR3 sequence: CASTSGHEQYF. The CDR3 coding sequence is TGTGCCAGTACCTCTGGGCACGAGCAGTACTTC.

The chain combines TRBV5-4 with TRBJ2-3; 8 nucleotides line up with TRBD2. Trimming at V came to 6 bases and at J to 6 bases, leaving 18 bases not matched to a gene. Germline CDR1 reads SGHNT; CDR2 reads YYREEE (reference sequence). There are 17 residues in the CDR3. The CDR3 reads CASTTGTRGGGSDTQYF. CDR3 nucleotides: TGTGCCAGCACCACCGGGACTAGAGGGGGAGGTTCCGATACGCAGTATTTT.

V and J are TRBV29-1 and TRBJ2-1; TRBD1 matches at 8 bases. V gave up 7 bases and J gave up 4 bases; unmatched junction bases: 6. This CDR3 has 13 residues. Germline V gene data show CDR1 as SQVTM and CDR2 as ANQGSEA. The chain's CDR3 is CSGMGQAYNEQFF. CDR3 DNA sequence: TGCAGCGGCATGGGACAGGCTTACAATGAGCAGTTCTTC.